The T cell receptor beta chain described here comes from a study of OX40 agonist ivuxolimab in advanced cancers. Sequenced by immunoSEQ multiplex PCR; TCRdb stores in-frame clones only, minus some. The sample shows tens of thousands of clones, roughly 86% of them seen only once. The V gene's germline CDR1 is MNHNS and CDR2 SASEGT. V was cut by 4 bases and J by 1 base, with 16 bases left in between. The CDR3 runs 16 residues. The sequencing used CD4+ or CD8+ T cells sorted from blood, collected in a trial of the OX40 agonist ivuxolimab. The V call is TRBV6-1, the J call TRBJ2-5; D remains unclear. This sequence originates from an adult with an advanced solid tumor such as melanoma, head and neck, liver or kidney cancer. CDR3 amino acids: CASSGSTNPRQETQYF. For the CDR3, the DNA is TGTGCCAGCAGTGGCTCGACAAATCCGCGCCAAGAGACCCAGTACTTC.